A single sample gave rise to the 4 T cell receptor beta chains below, sequenced in a study of cytomegalovirus exposure and HLA in healthy donors. In the PCR, 60 Vbeta and 13 Jbeta primers were used. Sequencing was performed with immunoSEQ multiplex PCR; in TCRdb, only in-frame clones are kept and a portion is missing. Seen here are tens of thousands of clones, approximately 80% observed once, and the top ten hold under 3%. The source material was PBMCs. These receptors originate from a woman aged 25 to 39 in good health and CMV-seronegative.

This rearrangement joins TRBV5-1 to TRBJ2-5; D remains ambiguous. This CDR3 spans 13 amino acids. Trimming shortened V by 0 bases and J by 4 bases, and 7 bases separated the two germline ends. The germline V gene encodes CDR1 SGHRS and CDR2 YFSETQ. This CDR3 is CASSLESGETQYF. Here the CDR3 DNA reads TGCGCCAGCAGCTTGGAGTCGGGAGAGACCCAGTACTTC.

V usage is TRBV6-1 and J usage is TRBJ1-5; D ambiguous. Germline V lookup: CDR1 MNHNS, CDR2 SASEGT. With 8 bases removed from V and 0 bases from J, the gap between germline ends came to 14 bases. This CDR3 has 15 residues. The DNA for the CDR3 is TGTGCCAGCGGAGACTTGGTGGCTAGCAATCAGCCCCAGCATTTT. It is translated as CASGDLVASNQPQHF.

This rearrangement joins TRBV4-1 to TRBJ2-5, with 11 bases that match TRBD1. Trimming removed 3 bases from V and 7 bases from J; junction bases left unmatched: 13. The CDR3 consists of 17 residues. From germline, CDR1 is MGHRA and CDR2 YSYEKL. The CDR3 DNA is TGCGCCAGCAGCCATGAACCGGGGCCCGGGACAGGGGGGACCCAGTACTTC. It codes for CASSHEPGPGTGGTQYF.

V and J are TRBV13 and TRBJ2-2, with 7 positions matching TRBD1. V shed 2 bases and J 6 bases; nucleotides not matched to a gene: 9. CDR3 length equals 16 residues. The germline V gene has CDR1 PRHDT and CDR2 FYEKMQ (reference sequence). The CDR3: CASSLTLGGRSGELFF. Here the CDR3 DNA reads TGTGCCAGCAGCTTAACTCTAGGGGGCCGCTCCGGGGAGCTGTTTTTT. Using reference TRBV13 and TRBJ2-2 for the parts outside the CDR3, the full variable domain is AAGVIQSPRHLIKEKRETATLKCYPIPRHDTVYWYQQGPGQDPQFLISFYEKMQSDKGSIPDRFSAQQFSDYHSELNMSSLELGDSALYFCASSLTLGGRSGELFFGEGSRLTVL.